A selection of T cell receptor beta chains follows, all from one sample in a study of blood T cell repertoires in COVID-19. TCRdb's copy holds only in-frame clones and misses some; the assay was immunoSEQ multiplex PCR. This sample has approximately 470,000 clones, with roughly 88% found just once. The sample comprised peripheral blood. These receptors were taken from a human donor in a cohort sampled during active COVID-19. Each CDR3 is given with its conserved first and last residue. Fields, in order: D gene, CDR3 length, clone size, V gene, J gene, CDR3 DNA, CDR3 protein. A D gene is named only where the DNA matches it firmly. Some rows have no size entry. The others give once, few or many, or a class for an expanded clone.

D: TRBD2
length: 16
size: NA
V: TRBV5-1
J: TRBJ2-3
DNA: TGCGCCAGCAGCAGACGACTAGCGGGAGCGGAAGATACGCAGTATTTT
CDR3: CASSRRLAGAEDTQYF

D: NA
length: 14
size: NA
V: TRBV10-1
J: TRBJ2-2
DNA: TGCGCCAGCAGTGAGTGGACAACCACCGGGGAGCTGTTTTTT
CDR3: CASSEWTTTGELFF

D: NA
length: 13
size: NA
V: TRBV2
J: TRBJ1-4
DNA: TGTGCCAGCTCAATCGGGAGCGGTGAAAAACTGTTTTTT
CDR3: CASSIGSGEKLFF

D: TRBD1
length: 14
size: once
V: TRBV6-5
J: TRBJ1-6
DNA: TGTGCCAGCAGCGACACAGGGGGCCATTCACCCCTCCACTTT
CDR3: CASSDTGGHSPLHF

D: NA
length: 14
size: NA
V: TRBV6-5
J: TRBJ2-1
DNA: TGTGCCAGCAGCGGCTCAAAACTCGGGAATGAGCAGTTCTTC
CDR3: CASSGSKLGNEQFF

D: TRBD1
length: 13
size: NA
V: TRBV19
J: TRBJ1-5
DNA: TGTGCCAGTAGTATACTACAGGGGCAGCCCCAGCATTTT
CDR3: CASSILQGQPQHF

D: NA
length: 16
size: once
V: TRBV5-6
J: TRBJ1-6
DNA: TGTGCCAGCAGTTTAGTTACCGGGGTGAATAATTCACCCCTCCACTTT
CDR3: CASSLVTGVNNSPLHF

D: NA
length: 11
size: once
V: TRBV20-1
J: TRBJ1-4
DNA: TGCAGTGCCCCCGCGGGGGAAAAACTGTTTTTT
CDR3: CSAPAGEKLFF

D: NA
length: 15
size: NA
V: TRBV7-2
J: TRBJ1-2
DNA: TGTGCCAGCAGCTTAGAAGAGGGTCGGAACTATGGCTACACCTTC
CDR3: CASSLEEGRNYGYTF

D: NA
length: 14
size: NA
V: TRBV7-2
J: TRBJ2-7
DNA: TGTGCCAGCAGTCTCCAGGGGAAGGGCTACGAGCAGTACTTC
CDR3: CASSLQGKGYEQYF

D: TRBD2
length: 16
size: NA
V: TRBV3-1/TRBV3-2
J: TRBJ2-7
DNA: TGTGCCAGCAGCCAGTTAAGGACTAGCGGGGCCTACGAGCAGTACTTC
CDR3: CASSQLRTSGAYEQYF

D: TRBD1
length: 15
size: NA
V: TRBV6-4
J: TRBJ2-3
DNA: TGTGCCAGCAGGGCCGGACAGGGTGAGACAGATACGCAGTATTTT
CDR3: CASRAGQGETDTQYF

D: TRBD1
length: 15
size: NA
V: TRBV6-5
J: TRBJ2-7
DNA: TGTGCCAGCGGTAGGGGCAGGACAGGGGAATACGAGCAGTACTTC
CDR3: CASGRGRTGEYEQYF

D: TRBD2
length: 16
size: NA
V: TRBV4-2
J: TRBJ2-5
DNA: TGTGCCAGCAGCCCCCGGACTAGCGGGAGTTTGGAGACCCAGTACTTC
CDR3: CASSPRTSGSLETQYF

D: TRBD1
length: 14
size: NA
V: TRBV19
J: TRBJ2-2
DNA: TGTGCCAGTAGTCCGGGGACAGGGGATCGGGAGCTGTTTTTT
CDR3: CASSPGTGDRELFF

D: TRBD1
length: 14
size: NA
V: TRBV4-3
J: TRBJ1-6
DNA: TGCGCCAGCAGCCGACAGGGGTGGAATTCACCCCTCCACTTT
CDR3: CASSRQGWNSPLHF

D: NA
length: 11
size: few
V: TRBV24-1
J: TRBJ2-5
DNA: TGTGCCACCAGCAGCCAAGAGACCCAGTACTTC
CDR3: CATSSQETQYF

D: NA
length: 17
size: NA
V: TRBV20-1
J: TRBJ1-3
DNA: TGCAGTGCCAGTCGCCGCGGACAGTTCAACTCTGGAAACACCATATATTTT
CDR3: CSASRRGQFNSGNTIYF

D: TRBD2
length: 16
size: NA
V: TRBV19
J: TRBJ2-1
DNA: TGTGCCAGTAGTGCCCGTAGCGGGAGGTCCTACAATGAGCAGTTCTTC
CDR3: CASSARSGRSYNEQFF

D: TRBD2
length: 16
size: NA
V: TRBV4-2
J: TRBJ2-3
DNA: TGTGCCAGCAGCCGGGGGACTAGCGGGAGGTCAGATACGCAGTATTTT
CDR3: CASSRGTSGRSDTQYF

D: TRBD2
length: 18
size: NA
V: TRBV11-2
J: TRBJ2-1
DNA: TGTGCCAGCAGCTTAGAAAACTACTTAGCGGGAGGCTACAATGAGCAGTTCTTC
CDR3: CASSLENYLAGGYNEQFF

D: NA
length: 12
size: NA
V: TRBV12-3/TRBV12-4
J: TRBJ1-1
DNA: TGTGCCAGCAGTTTTCTAAACACTGAAGCTTTCTTT
CDR3: CASSFLNTEAFF

D: TRBD1
length: 13
size: NA
V: TRBV29-1
J: TRBJ1-4
DNA: TGCAGCGTGTCGGGACAGGGGAATGAAAAACTGTTTTTT
CDR3: CSVSGQGNEKLFF

D: NA
length: 12
size: once
V: TRBV12-3/TRBV12-4
J: TRBJ1-1
DNA: TGTGCCAGCAGCCTAGGGGTACCTGAAGCTTTCTTT
CDR3: CASSLGVPEAFF

D: NA
length: 14
size: NA
V: TRBV9
J: TRBJ2-2
DNA: TGTGCCAGCAGCGTAGCTTCCTACACCGGGGAGCTGTTTTTT
CDR3: CASSVASYTGELFF

D: TRBD1
length: 15
size: NA
V: TRBV29-1
J: TRBJ2-6
DNA: TGCAGCGTCCGGACAGGGGGCGCTGGGGCCAACGTCCTGACTTTC
CDR3: CSVRTGGAGANVLTF

D: TRBD1
length: 15
size: NA
V: TRBV30
J: TRBJ1-5
DNA: TGTGCCTGGACTCGACAGGGGGTGCGGAATCAGCCCCAGCATTTT
CDR3: CAWTRQGVRNQPQHF

D: NA
length: 13
size: few
V: TRBV7-3
J: TRBJ1-5
DNA: TGTGCCAGCAGCCGGACTCGTTTTCAGCCCCAGCATTTT
CDR3: CASSRTRFQPQHF

D: NA
length: 14
size: NA
V: TRBV6-6
J: TRBJ2-7
DNA: TGTGCCAGCAGTTACTCAAGAGGGATCTACGAGCAGTACTTC
CDR3: CASSYSRGIYEQYF

D: TRBD2
length: 14
size: NA
V: TRBV5-1
J: TRBJ2-5
DNA: TGCGCCAGCAGCTTGGGTAGCGGGAGAGAGACCCAGTACTTC
CDR3: CASSLGSGRETQYF

D: NA
length: 12
size: once
V: TRBV19
J: TRBJ2-5
DNA: TGTGCCAGTAGCGCTATGTCAGAGACCCAGTACTTC
CDR3: CASSAMSETQYF

D: TRBD1
length: 14
size: NA
V: TRBV28
J: TRBJ1-2
DNA: TGTGCCAGCAGCGCCCAGGGGGCGAGGGGTGGCTACACCTTC
CDR3: CASSAQGARGGYTF

D: NA
length: 12
size: few
V: TRBV2
J: TRBJ1-1
DNA: TGTGCCAGCAGTACAGGGAACACTGAAGCTTTCTTT
CDR3: CASSTGNTEAFF

D: NA
length: 12
size: NA
V: TRBV29-1
J: TRBJ1-2
DNA: TGCAGCGTTGACAGGGTTAACTCTGGCTACACCTTC
CDR3: CSVDRVNSGYTF

D: NA
length: 13
size: NA
V: TRBV7-3
J: TRBJ1-1
DNA: TGTGCCAGCAAACAGGGAGGGTTGACTGAAACTTTCTTT
CDR3: CASKQGGLTETFF

D: TRBD1
length: 16
size: NA
V: TRBV19
J: TRBJ1-2
DNA: TGTGCCAGTAGTATTCAATACCGGGACAGATTATATGGCTACACCTTC
CDR3: CASSIQYRDRLYGYTF

D: TRBD1
length: 17
size: NA
V: TRBV2
J: TRBJ2-7
DNA: TGTGCCAGCAGTGAAGGCAGGGGGACAGGGCTCTCCTACGAGCAGTACTTC
CDR3: CASSEGRGTGLSYEQYF

D: TRBD1
length: 16
size: NA
V: TRBV28
J: TRBJ2-1
DNA: TGTGCCAGCGGGTCTACGGAGGGACAGGGGTTCAATGAGCAGTTCTTC
CDR3: CASGSTEGQGFNEQFF

D: TRBD2
length: 18
size: NA
V: TRBV13
J: TRBJ2-3
DNA: TGTGCCAGCAGCTTAGGCGGGACTAGCGGGAGTGCGGGCCAAACGCAGTATTTT
CDR3: CASSLGGTSGSAGQTQYF

D: TRBD2
length: 16
size: few
V: TRBV7-9
J: TRBJ2-1
DNA: TGTGCCAGCAGCCCTCAGCGGGGGAGCTCCTACAATGAGCAGTTCTTC
CDR3: CASSPQRGSSYNEQFF

D: TRBD1
length: 10
size: NA
V: TRBV20-1
J: TRBJ1-2
DNA: TGCAGTGCTAGGGACAGGGCAGGGACCTTC
CDR3: CSARDRAGTF

D: TRBD2
length: 16
size: NA
V: TRBV5-1
J: TRBJ2-2
DNA: TGCGCCAGCAGCGCTACTAGCGGGGCGAACACCGGGGAGCTGTTTTTT
CDR3: CASSATSGANTGELFF

D: TRBD2
length: 14
size: NA
V: TRBV10-2
J: TRBJ2-3
DNA: TGCGCCAGCAGTGAACGGGGGGAAACAGATACGCAGTATTTT
CDR3: CASSERGETDTQYF

D: NA
length: 17
size: NA
V: TRBV7-9
J: TRBJ2-1
DNA: TGTGCCAGCAGTCATACCCCTCGGGACTGGTCTTACAATGAGCAGTTCTTC
CDR3: CASSHTPRDWSYNEQFF

D: NA
length: 12
size: NA
V: TRBV2
J: TRBJ1-1
DNA: TGTGCCAGCAGTTCCGACAGAGCTGAAGCTTTCTTT
CDR3: CASSSDRAEAFF

D: NA
length: 15
size: once
V: TRBV2
J: TRBJ1-5
DNA: TGTGCCAGCGGGGGGACGGGGATAAGCAATCAGCCCCAGCATTTT
CDR3: CASGGTGISNQPQHF